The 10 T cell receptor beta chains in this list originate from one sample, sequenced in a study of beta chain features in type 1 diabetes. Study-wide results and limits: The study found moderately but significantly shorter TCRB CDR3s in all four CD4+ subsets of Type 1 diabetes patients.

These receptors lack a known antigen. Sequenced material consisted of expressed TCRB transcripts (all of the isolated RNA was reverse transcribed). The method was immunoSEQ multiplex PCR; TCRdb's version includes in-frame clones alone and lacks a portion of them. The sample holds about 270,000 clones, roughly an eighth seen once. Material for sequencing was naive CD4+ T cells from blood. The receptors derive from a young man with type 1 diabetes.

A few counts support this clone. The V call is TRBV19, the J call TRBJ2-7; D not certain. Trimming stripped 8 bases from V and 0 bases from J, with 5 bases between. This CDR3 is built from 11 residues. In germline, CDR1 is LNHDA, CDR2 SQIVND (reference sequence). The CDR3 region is CASPLSYEQYF. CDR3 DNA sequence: TGTGCCAGTCCCCTCTCCTACGAGCAGTACTTC.

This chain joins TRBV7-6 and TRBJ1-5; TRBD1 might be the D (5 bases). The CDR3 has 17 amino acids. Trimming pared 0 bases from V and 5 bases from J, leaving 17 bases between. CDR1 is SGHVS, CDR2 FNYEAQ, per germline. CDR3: CASSLAVGWGLDQPQHF. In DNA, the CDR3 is TGTGCCAGCAGCTTAGCAGTGGGGTGGGGCTTGGATCAGCCCCAGCATTTT.

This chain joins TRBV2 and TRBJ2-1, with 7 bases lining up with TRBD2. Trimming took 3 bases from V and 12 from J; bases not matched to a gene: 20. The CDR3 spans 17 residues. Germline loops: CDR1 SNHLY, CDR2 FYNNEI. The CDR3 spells CASSDVGLTSARFGQFF. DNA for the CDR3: TGTGCCAGCAGTGACGTAGGTTTAACTAGCGCTCGGTTCGGGCAGTTCTTC.

DNA for the CDR3: TGTGCCAGCAGCTTTGGACAGGGCAGGATGACCCAGTACTTC. The encoded protein is CASSFGQGRMTQYF. The rearrangement uses TRBV5-6 and TRBJ2-5, with 8 bases identical to TRBD1. The CDR3 consists of 14 residues. Looked up from germline, CDR1 is SGHDT and CDR2 is YYEEEE. Germline trimming cut 2 bases from V and 7 bases from J; bases unmatched to any gene: 7.

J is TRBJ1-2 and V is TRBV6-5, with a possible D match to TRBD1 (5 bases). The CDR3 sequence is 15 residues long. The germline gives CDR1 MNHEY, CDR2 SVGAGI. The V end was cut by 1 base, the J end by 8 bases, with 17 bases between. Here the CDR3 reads CASSYYPRDSTGYTF. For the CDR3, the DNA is TGTGCCAGCAGTTACTACCCCAGGGACTCTACCGGCTACACCTTC.

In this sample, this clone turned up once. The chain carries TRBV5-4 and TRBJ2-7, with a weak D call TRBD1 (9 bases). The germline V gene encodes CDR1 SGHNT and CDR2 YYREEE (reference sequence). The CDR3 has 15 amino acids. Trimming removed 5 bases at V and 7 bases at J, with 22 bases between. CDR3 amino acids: CASRRDRAGTREQYF. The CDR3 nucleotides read TGTGCCAGCAGGAGGGACAGGGCCGGGACTAGGGAGCAGTACTTC. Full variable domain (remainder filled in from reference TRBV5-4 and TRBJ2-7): ETGVTQSPTHLIKTRGQQVTLRCSSQSGHNTVSWYQQALGQGPQFIFQYYREEENGRGNFPPRFSGLQFPNYSSELNVNALELDDSALYLCASRRDRAGTREQYFGPGTRLTVT.

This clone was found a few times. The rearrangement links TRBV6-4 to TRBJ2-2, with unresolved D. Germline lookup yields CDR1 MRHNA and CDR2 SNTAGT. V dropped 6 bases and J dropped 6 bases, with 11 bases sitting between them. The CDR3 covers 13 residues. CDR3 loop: CASSDPGSGELFF. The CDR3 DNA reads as TGTGCCAGCAGCGACCCAGGATCCGGGGAGCTGTTTTTT.

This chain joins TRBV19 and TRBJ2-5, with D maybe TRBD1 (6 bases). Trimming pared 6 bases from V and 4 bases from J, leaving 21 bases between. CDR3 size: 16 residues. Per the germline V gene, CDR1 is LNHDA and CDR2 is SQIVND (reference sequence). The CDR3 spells CASRRIAGTGRETQYF. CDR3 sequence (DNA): TGTGCCAGTAGACGAATCGCTGGTACAGGGAGAGAGACCCAGTACTTC.

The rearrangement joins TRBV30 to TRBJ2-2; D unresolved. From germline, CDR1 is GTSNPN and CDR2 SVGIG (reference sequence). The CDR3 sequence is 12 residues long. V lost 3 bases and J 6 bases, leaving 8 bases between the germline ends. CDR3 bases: TGTGCCTGGAGCGACTCTGCCGGGGAGCTGTTTTTT. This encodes CAWSDSAGELFF. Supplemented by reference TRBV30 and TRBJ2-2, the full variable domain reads SQTIHQWPATLVQPVGSPLSLECTVEGTSNPNLYWYRQAAGRGLQLLFYSVGIGQISSEVPQNLSASRPQDRQFILSSKKLLLSDSGFYLCAWSDSAGELFFGEGSRLTVL.

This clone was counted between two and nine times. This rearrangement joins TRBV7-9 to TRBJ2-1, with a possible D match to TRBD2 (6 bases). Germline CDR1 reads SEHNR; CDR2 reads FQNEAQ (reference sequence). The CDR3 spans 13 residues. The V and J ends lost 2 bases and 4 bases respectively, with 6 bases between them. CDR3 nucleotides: TGTGCCAGCAGCTTAAGCGGGTACAATGAGCAGTTCTTC. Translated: CASSLSGYNEQFF. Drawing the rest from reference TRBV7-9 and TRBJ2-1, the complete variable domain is DTGVSQNPRHKITKRGQNVTFRCDPISEHNRLYWYRQTLGQGPEFLTYFQNEAQLEKSRLLSDRFSAERPKGSFSTLEIQRTEQGDSAMYLCASSLSGYNEQFFGPGTRLTVL.